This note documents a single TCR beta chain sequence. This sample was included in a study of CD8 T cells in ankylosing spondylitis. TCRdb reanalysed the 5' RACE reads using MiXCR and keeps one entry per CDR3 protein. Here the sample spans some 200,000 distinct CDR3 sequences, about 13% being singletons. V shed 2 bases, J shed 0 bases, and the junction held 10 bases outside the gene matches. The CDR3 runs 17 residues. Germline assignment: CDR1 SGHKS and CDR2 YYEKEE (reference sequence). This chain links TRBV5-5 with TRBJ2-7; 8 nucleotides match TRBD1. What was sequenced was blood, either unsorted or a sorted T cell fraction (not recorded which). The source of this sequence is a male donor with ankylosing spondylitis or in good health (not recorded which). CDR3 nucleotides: TGTGCCAGCAGCTTTGACAGGGGCAACCAACCCTCCTACGAGCAGTACTTC. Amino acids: CASSFDRGNQPSYEQYF.